This T cell receptor beta chain was observed in a study of OX40 agonist ivuxolimab in advanced cancers. For the study at large: Every 2 weeks, patients received ivuxolimab intravenously, dosed at 0.01 to 10 mg/kg. Overall study findings and caveats: Clones of CD4+ and CD8+ blood T cells grew by week 6 at doses of 0.1 to 3.0 mg/kg. Researchers did not determine the expanded peripheral T cells' antigen specificity.

The CDR3 runs 15 residues. Germline assignment: CDR1 SGHTA and CDR2 FQGNSA. Comments on this clone: Its cognate antigen is unknown. The junction and the germline gene differ at one end; a read error may be behind it. At the DNA level, this CDR3 is encoded by other sequences in the same sample as well.

Generated by immunoSEQ multiplex PCR, the TCRdb table keeps only in-frame clones and is missing some. This sample has tens of thousands of clones; about 89% occur once, and the top ten carry roughly 2.4%. The receptor was derived from an adult with an advanced solid tumor such as melanoma, head and neck, liver or kidney cancer. This material consisted of CD4+ or CD8+ T cells sorted from blood, taken in a trial of the OX40 agonist ivuxolimab. The chain has TRBV7-2 and TRBJ2-7, with 11 nucleotides matching TRBD2. The CDR3 loop is CASSRSGGASYEQYF. CDR3 DNA sequence: TGCGCCAGCAGCCGTAGCGGGGGGGCGTCCTACGAGCAGTACTTC.